The present T cell receptor beta chain was sequenced within a study of technical replicates of blood from a handful of donors. This table comes from immunoSEQ multiplex PCR, and its TCRdb copy is limited to in-frame clones, with some not included. The top ten hold under 0.3% of the sample, which has tens of thousands of clones, 94% seen once. CDR3 length: 18 amino acids. Germline values: CDR1 SGHAT, CDR2 FQNNGV. V was shortened by 6 bases and J by 0 bases, with 23 bases between the two germline ends. The receptor was derived from a human donor in good health. Sequencing used T cells isolated from PBMCs. The V gene is TRBV11-2, the J gene TRBJ1-1; possibly TRBD1 for D (5 bases). CDR3 in DNA: TGTGCCAGCAGTTACAGACCGGGCTCTTGGGGCATGAACACTGAAGCTTTCTTT. Translation gives CASSYRPGSWGMNTEAFF.